This TCR beta chain was recorded in a study of regulatory T cells in long-lasting Graves disease. As for time point: newly diagnosed GD, antithyroid drugs for less than 3 months. PBMC-extracted RNA yielded the TCR library. HTBI primers from iRepertoire and Arm-PCR of CDR3 regions yielded the TCR beta libraries. TCRdb recomputed calls from the multiplex PCR reads with MiXCR, one row per CDR3 protein. The sample lists 580,000 or so distinct CDR3 sequences, about 16% occurring once. This CDR3 comprises 15 residues. The ends were cut back, 0 bases at V and 4 bases at J, with 7 bases in the middle. The V gene's germline CDR1 is MNHEY and CDR2 SVGAGI. The table lists this clonotype with a few counts. These data were likewise used in another study, on T cells in Graves' hyperthyroidism and ophthalmopathy.

Sequencing was performed on peripheral blood mononuclear cells (PBMCs), taken at new diagnosis, from a patient treated with antithyroid drugs. The V gene is TRBV6-5, the J gene TRBJ1-6; maybe TRBD1 (5 bases). This receptor was obtained from a man younger than 35 with Graves disease. The CDR3 region is CASSYSGRYNSPLHF. CDR3 sequence (DNA): TGTGCCAGCAGTTACTCGGGACGTTATAATTCACCCCTCCACTTT.